The 19 T cell receptor beta chains below come from one sample, sequenced in a study of blood T cells in healthy people across ages. A second PCR, run for about 6 to 11 cycles, used a sample-barcoded 5' primer plus a J-beta primer mix. TCRdb re-analysed the 5' RACE reads in MiXCR, keeping a single row per CDR3 protein. Among 710,000 or so distinct CDR3 sequences listed, about 20% were seen once. Material for sequencing was blood. The receptors derive from a man in his 70s in good health.

This clonotype was seen a handful of times. V and J are TRBV12-3 or TRBV12-4 and TRBJ2-5, with D possibly being TRBD2 (6 bases). This CDR3 is 17 amino acids long. Trimming pared 1 base from V and 5 bases from J, leaving 20 bases between. This CDR3 reads CASSLGADYLGLETQYF. The CDR3 DNA reads as TGTGCCAGCAGTTTAGGTGCGGACTACCTAGGGCTTGAGACCCAGTACTTC.

This clonotype was recorded a few times. V is TRBV24-1 and J is TRBJ1-2; D is possibly TRBD1 (5 bases). The CDR3 sequence is 14 residues long. The V end lost 9 bases, the J end lost 8 bases, and 21 bases lay between the germline ends. Germline lookup yields CDR1 KGHDR and CDR2 SFDVKD. CDR3 protein: CATRDGGVPYGYTF. The CDR3, as DNA: TGTGCCACCCGAGACGGGGGGGTACCCTACGGCTACACCTTC.

CDR3 region: CASSQGFGGTNEKLFF. DNA of the CDR3: TGTGCCAGCAGCCAAGGCTTTGGGGGAACTAATGAAAAACTGTTTTTT. The chain uses TRBV14 and TRBJ1-4; possibly TRBD1 for D (5 bases). Germline CDR1 SGHDN, CDR2 FVKESK. V was cut by 1 base and J by 1 base, with 10 bases left in between. The CDR3 length is 16 residues.

This clonotype was seen more than once but under ten times. The V and J genes are TRBV5-1 and TRBJ2-3, with 7 bases fitting TRBD2. With V trimmed by 1 base and J by 1 base, 3 bases remained unmatched. Germline-derived CDR1 and CDR2 are SGHRS and YFSETQ. The CDR3 covers 15 residues. CDR3 DNA: TGCGCCAGCAGCTTGTTTGGGAGGGGCACAGATACGCAGTATTTT. Protein: CASSLFGRGTDTQYF.

J is TRBJ2-5 and V is TRBV5-1; 11 bases are shared with TRBD2. With the DNA end fitting TRBJ2-1 better, the J assignment may be wrong. The CDR3 loop spans 16 amino acids. Per germline, CDR1 SGHRS and CDR2 YFSETQ. The CDR3 reads CASSLGPSGGLNEQFF. CDR3 nucleotide sequence: TGCGCCAGCAGCTTGGGCCCTAGCGGGGGGCTAAATGAGCAGTTCTTC.

This clonotype showed up many times. The J gene is TRBJ2-3, the V gene TRBV12-5; D perhaps matches TRBD1 (5 bases). Deletions cut 5 bases from V and 6 bases from J, with 15 bases between. The CDR3 covers 14 residues. Per germline, CDR1 LGHNT and CDR2 FRNRAP. DNA for the CDR3: TGTGCTAGTGGTCAACAGGATCTCGTTGATACGCAGTATTTT. Translation gives CASGQQDLVDTQYF.

V is TRBV10-3 and J is TRBJ2-4; D might be TRBD1 or TRBD2, each matching 5 bases. V lost 2 bases and J lost 0, with 17 bases in between. The CDR3 is made up of 18 amino acids. CDR1 is ENHRY and CDR2 is SYGVKD in the germline V gene. The CDR3 spells CAISENKGSGRAKNIQYF. The CDR3 DNA follows: TGTGCCATCAGTGAGAATAAAGGGTCGGGACGAGCCAAAAACATTCAGTACTTC.

Details on this clonotype: A much larger clonotype is one base distant, so this may be a read error. The V call is TRBV29-1, the J call TRBJ2-7, with TRBD1 matching over 7 bases. From germline, CDR1 is SQVTM and CDR2 ANQGSEA. The CDR3 is 11 residues long. CDR3 protein: CSVRDSYERYF. Written as DNA, the CDR3 is TGCAGCGTGAGGGACAGCTACGAGCGGTACTTC.

This clonotype was observed a few times. This rearrangement joins TRBV6-5 to TRBJ2-5; perhaps TRBD1 as D (6 bases). The end of the DNA fits TRBJ2-7 better, so the J call may be wrong. This CDR3 spans 15 amino acids. The germline gives CDR1 MNHEY, CDR2 SVGAGI. CDR3 region: CASSYSIQGSYEQYF. The CDR3 nucleotides read TGTGCCAGCAGTTACTCGATCCAGGGGTCCTACGAGCAGTACTTC.

This clonotype was counted ten times or more. At one boundary the junction diverges from the germline segment, which might be a read error. The chain links TRBV5-1 to TRBJ2-1, with D possibly called TRBD1 or TRBD2 (6 bases each). CDR1 is SGHRS, CDR2 YFSETQ, per germline. The CDR3 loop spans 14 amino acids. CDR3 bases: TGTGCCAGCAGCTTAGGGGGGCTATACAATGAGCAGTTCTTC. Encoded protein: CASSLGGLYNEQFF.

This clonotype turned up a few times. Compared with germline, one end of the junction differs, possibly owing to a read error. The chain joins TRBV7-2 to TRBJ2-5; D is perhaps TRBD1 (6 bases). This CDR3 comprises 15 residues. Per the germline V gene, CDR1 is SGHTA and CDR2 is FQGNSA. CDR3 loop: CVSSPEGTGIETQYF. CDR3 sequence (DNA): TGTGTCAGCAGCCCAGAGGGTACAGGGATAGAGACCCAGTACTTC.

The chain employs TRBV6-6 and TRBJ2-7; D may be TRBD1 or TRBD2 (5 bases each). V shed 2 bases and J shed 2 bases, with 10 bases lying between them. CDR3 length: 14 residues. From germline, CDR1 is MNHNY and CDR2 SVGAGI (reference sequence). The CDR3 region is CASSYGGATYEQYV. The CDR3 DNA is TGTGCCAGCAGTTACGGGGGAGCCACCTACGAGCAGTACGTC.

CDR3 loop: CASSVDRSSGRSGETQYF. CDR3 DNA sequence: TGTGCCAGCAGCGTAGATCGGTCTAGCGGGAGATCTGGAGAGACCCAGTACTTC. V gene TRBV9 combines with J gene TRBJ2-7; 10 bases agree with TRBD2. The J call is uncertain, as TRBJ2-5 better fits the DNA end. CDR1 and CDR2 from the germline V gene are SGDLS and YYNGEE. The CDR3 is 18 amino acids.

The V gene is TRBV13, the J gene TRBJ1-1; 8 nucleotides agree with TRBD1. From germline, CDR1 is PRHDT and CDR2 FYEKMQ (reference sequence). The CDR3 is made up of 13 amino acids. V lost 2 bases to trimming and J lost 7 bases; unmatched junction nucleotides: 3. CDR3 protein: CASSLQQGVEAFF. The CDR3 nucleotides read TGTGCCAGCAGCTTACAACAGGGGGTTGAAGCTTTCTTT.

This clonotype was picked up a small number of times. The chain couples TRBV6-5 to TRBJ2-7; D possibly uses TRBD1 or TRBD2 (5 bases each). This CDR3 contains 13 residues. The V gene's germline CDR1 is MNHEY and CDR2 SVGAGI. Trimming left V 6 bases short and J 5 bases short, with 14 bases between. This chain's CDR3 is CASRGTAFHEQYF. DNA for the CDR3: TGTGCCAGCAGAGGGACCGCTTTCCACGAGCAGTACTTC.

This clonotype came up a few times. This sequence joins TRBV7-2 and TRBJ1-2; D is ambiguous. Trimming removed 1 base at V and 10 bases at J, with 13 bases between. The CDR3 sequence is 13 residues long. The germline CDR1 and CDR2 sequences are SGHTA and FQGNSA. CDR3 nucleotides: TGTGCCAGCAGCTTAGTTGGTCTGTTTCTCTACACCTTC. It encodes CASSLVGLFLYTF.

The chain links TRBV24-1 to TRBJ1-5, with TRBD1 identical over 7 bases. This CDR3 has 15 amino acids. Losses at the gene ends were 4 bases for V and 6 bases for J; bases not matched to a gene: 8. Germline assignment: CDR1 KGHDR and CDR2 SFDVKD. CDR3 amino acids: CATSDTGTAAQPQHF. In nucleotides, the CDR3 is TGTGCCACCAGTGACACCGGGACAGCGGCTCAGCCCCAGCATTTT.

This chain joins TRBV30 and TRBJ1-4; D gene uncertain. Trimming removed 1 base from V and 5 bases from J, with 14 bases in between. There are 15 residues in the CDR3. Germline V gene lookup returns CDR1 GTSNPN and CDR2 SVGIG (reference sequence). The CDR3 sequence: CAWSAPVGGNEKLFF. The CDR3 bases are TGTGCCTGGAGTGCCCCGGTGGGAGGAAATGAAAAACTGTTTTTT.

There are many counts of this clonotype. Sequence at one end of the junction differs from germline and may be a read error. V and J are TRBV6-2 or TRBV6-3 and TRBJ2-5; D call uncertain. The germline gives CDR1 MNHEY, CDR2 SVGEGT. The CDR3 totals 12 residues. The chain's CDR3 is CASSYPQETQYF. CDR3 DNA sequence: TGCGCCAGCAGCTACCCTCAAGAGACCCAGTACTTC.